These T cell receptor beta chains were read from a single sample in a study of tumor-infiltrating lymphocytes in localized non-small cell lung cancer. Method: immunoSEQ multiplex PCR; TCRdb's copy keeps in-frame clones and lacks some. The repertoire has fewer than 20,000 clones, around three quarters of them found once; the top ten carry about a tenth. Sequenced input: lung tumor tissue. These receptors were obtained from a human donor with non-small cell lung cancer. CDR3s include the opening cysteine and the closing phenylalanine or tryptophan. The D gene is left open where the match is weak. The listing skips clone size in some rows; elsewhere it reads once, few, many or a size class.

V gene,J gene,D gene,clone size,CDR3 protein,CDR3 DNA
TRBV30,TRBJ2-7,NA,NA,CAWSRPGLDEQYF,TGTGCCTGGAGTAGACCGGGACTGGACGAGCAGTACTTC
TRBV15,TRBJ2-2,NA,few,CATSREGYTGELFF,TGTGCCACCAGCAGAGAGGGGTACACCGGGGAGCTGTTTTTT
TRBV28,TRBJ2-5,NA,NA,CASRDYGLLAAQETQYF,TGTGCCAGCAGAGACTATGGGCTACTAGCAGCTCAAGAGACCCAGTACTTC
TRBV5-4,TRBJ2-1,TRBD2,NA,CASSPPGTRSNEQFF,TGTGCCAGCAGCCCTCCGGGGACTAGAAGCAATGAGCAGTTCTTC
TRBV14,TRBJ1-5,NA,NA,CASSQVGSNQPQHF,TGTGCCAGCAGCCAAGTTGGGTCCAATCAGCCCCAGCATTTT
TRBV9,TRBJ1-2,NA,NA,CASSVDSAPSNYGYTF,TGTGCCAGCAGCGTAGACAGCGCCCCTTCTAACTATGGCTACACCTTC
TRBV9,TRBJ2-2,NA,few,CASSGQGGDTGELFF,TGTGCCAGCAGCGGACAGGGAGGGGACACCGGGGAGCTGTTTTTT
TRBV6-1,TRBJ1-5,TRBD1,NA,CASSGTGGDSNQPQHF,TGTGCCAGCAGTGGGACAGGGGGCGATAGCAATCAGCCCCAGCATTTT
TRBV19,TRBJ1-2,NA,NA,CASKSDSLANYGYTF,TGTGCCAGTAAATCGGACAGCCTAGCTAACTATGGCTACACCTTC
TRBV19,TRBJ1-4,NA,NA,CASSPAGVNEKLFF,TGTGCCAGTAGTCCGGCCGGCGTTAATGAAAAACTGTTTTTT
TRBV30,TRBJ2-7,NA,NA,CASTRGKSYEQYF,TGTGCCTCCACCCGGGGGAAGTCTTACGAGCAGTACTTC
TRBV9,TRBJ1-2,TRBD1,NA,CASSETGQPSGGYTF,TGTGCCAGCAGCGAAACGGGACAGCCATCGGGGGGCTACACCTTC
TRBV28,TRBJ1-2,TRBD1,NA,CASSRGQGVRYTF,TGTGCCAGCAGCCGAGGACAGGGGGTTCGCTACACCTTC
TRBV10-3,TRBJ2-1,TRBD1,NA,CAISDYGTGDFF,TGTGCCATCAGTGACTACGGGACAGGGGACTTCTTC
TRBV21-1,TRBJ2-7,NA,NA,CASTRGTANSYEQYF,TGTGCCAGCACCCGAGGGACAGCGAACTCCTACGAGCAGTACTTC
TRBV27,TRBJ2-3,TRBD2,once,CASRPTSGRARGVSDTQYF,TGTGCCAGCCGCCCGACTAGCGGGAGGGCCCGAGGTGTCTCAGATACGCAGTATTTT
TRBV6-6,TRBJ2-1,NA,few,CASRQYSYNEQFF,TGTGCCAGTCGGCAGTATTCCTACAATGAGCAGTTCTTC
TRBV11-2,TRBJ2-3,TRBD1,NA,CASSLRTGWPDTQYF,TGTGCCAGCAGCTTACGGACAGGGTGGCCAGATACGCAGTATTTT
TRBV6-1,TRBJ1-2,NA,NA,CASSDGGYTF,TGTGCCAGCAGTGATGGGGGCTACACCTTC
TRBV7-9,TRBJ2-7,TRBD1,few,CASSYSGQGAREQYF,TGTGCCAGCAGCTACTCAGGACAGGGGGCACGGGAGCAGTACTTC
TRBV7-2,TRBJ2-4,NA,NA,CASSLQAGPGGNIQYF,TGTGCCAGCAGCCTGCAAGCAGGACCCGGTGGAAACATTCAGTACTTC
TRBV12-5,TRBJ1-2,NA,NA,CASGFWMTGYGYTF,TGTGCTAGTGGTTTCTGGATGACGGGCTATGGCTACACCTTC
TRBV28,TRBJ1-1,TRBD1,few,CASSIQTGMNTEAFF,TGTGCCAGCAGTATTCAGACAGGGATGAACACTGAAGCTTTCTTT
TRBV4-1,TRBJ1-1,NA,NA,CASSQDQGNTEAFF,TGCGCCAGCAGCCAAGATCAGGGAAACACTGAAGCTTTCTTT
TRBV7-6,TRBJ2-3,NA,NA,CASSQDSAADTQYF,TGTGCCAGCAGCCAGGACAGTGCGGCAGATACGCAGTATTTT
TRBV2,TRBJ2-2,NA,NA,CASSVGPDTGELFF,TGTGCCAGCAGTGTCGGGCCAGACACCGGGGAGCTGTTTTTT
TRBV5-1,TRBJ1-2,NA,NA,CASSLTGRSDGYTF,TGCGCCAGCAGCTTGACAGGGAGGAGTGACGGCTACACCTTC
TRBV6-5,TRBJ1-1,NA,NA,CASSSIMNTEAFF,TGTGCCAGCAGCTCCATAATGAACACTGAAGCTTTCTTT
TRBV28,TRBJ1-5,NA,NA,CASKRGTYSNQPQHF,TGTGCCAGCAAGAGGGGGACTTATAGCAATCAGCCCCAGCATTTT
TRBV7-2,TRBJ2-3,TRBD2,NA,CASRLTGGTDTQYF,TGTGCCAGCCGTTTGACGGGGGGAACAGATACGCAGTATTTT
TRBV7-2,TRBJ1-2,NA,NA,CASSLGGGLGTGYTF,TGTGCCAGCAGCTTAGGTGGGGGACTGGGAACGGGCTACACCTTC
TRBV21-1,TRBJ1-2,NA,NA,CASSKPPGQKGGYGYTF,TGTGCCAGCAGCAAACCCCCAGGGCAAAAGGGGGGCTATGGCTACACCTTC
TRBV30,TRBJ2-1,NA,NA,CAWSTGGGPREQFF,TGTGCCTGGAGTACAGGGGGGGGCCCCAGGGAGCAGTTCTTC
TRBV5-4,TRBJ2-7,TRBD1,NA,CASSGPGQAALEQYF,TGTGCCAGCAGCGGTCCGGGACAGGCCGCCTTGGAGCAGTACTTC
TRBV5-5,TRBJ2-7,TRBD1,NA,CASSYRQGSYEQYF,TGTGCCAGCAGTTATAGACAGGGTTCCTACGAGCAGTACTTC
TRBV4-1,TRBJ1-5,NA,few,CASSQDLGGYNQPQHF,TGCGCCAGCAGCCAAGATCTGGGGGGGTACAATCAGCCCCAGCATTTT
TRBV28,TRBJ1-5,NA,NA,CASSSEIQTRNQPQHF,TGTGCCAGCAGTTCGGAGATACAAACACGCAATCAGCCCCAGCATTTT
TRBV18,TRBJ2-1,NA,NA,CASSPGMVSSNEQFF,TGTGCCAGCTCACCAGGCATGGTGTCGTCCAATGAGCAGTTCTTC
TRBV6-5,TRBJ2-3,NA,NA,CASSYSQLTLGDTQYF,TGTGCCAGCAGTTACTCCCAGCTTACGCTCGGGGATACGCAGTATTTT
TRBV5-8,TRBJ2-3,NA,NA,CASTKPKEGVITDTQYF,TGTGCCAGCACCAAGCCAAAGGAAGGAGTAATCACAGATACGCAGTATTTT
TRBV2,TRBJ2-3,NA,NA,CASSGGRGITDTQYF,TGTGCCAGCAGTGGAGGCAGGGGTATCACAGATACGCAGTATTTT
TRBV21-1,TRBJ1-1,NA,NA,CASSKKGVGTEAFF,TGTGCCAGCAGCAAGAAAGGGGTCGGCACTGAAGCTTTCTTT